This is a list of T cell receptor beta chains from one sample in a study of cytomegalovirus exposure and HLA in healthy donors. Profiled with immunoSEQ multiplex PCR; TCRdb holds only in-frame clones, not every one. Of about 150,000 clones in the sample, 65% to 90% were seen once. The source material was PBMCs. These receptors originate from a man aged 18 to 35 in good health and CMV-seropositive. The CDR3 runs from the conserved cysteine through the conserved F or W. Each record gives: CDR3 DNA, CDR3 protein, clone size, V gene, J gene, D gene, CDR3 length. A D gene is named only where the DNA matches it firmly. A clone size is listed for some rows: how often the clone was seen (once, few, many), or a class if it is expanded.

TGTGCCAGTAGTATAGGACAGGGGTATGGCTACACCTTC	CASSIGQGYGYTF	.	TRBV19	TRBJ1-2	TRBD1	13
TGTGCCAGCAGCCCTACGACAGGGACCTCCTACGAGCAGTACTTC	CASSPTTGTSYEQYF	.	TRBV4-2	TRBJ2-7	TRBD1	15
TGTGCGAGGAGGAGTAGCGGGATGGATGAGCAGTTCTTC	CARRSSGMDEQFF	.	TRBV30	TRBJ2-1	TRBD2	13
TGCGCCAGCAGCCCCCACCCTGCAGGGAACACCGGGGAGCTGTTTTTT	CASSPHPAGNTGELFF	.	TRBV4-3	TRBJ2-2	.	16
TGTGCCAGCAGATCACAGGGTACTGGTGGGGCCAACGTCCTGACTTTC	CASRSQGTGGANVLTF	.	TRBV27	TRBJ2-6	.	16
TGCAGCGTTGTCGGGGACAGGGGGGGCTATGGCTACACCTTC	CSVVGDRGGYGYTF	.	TRBV29-1	TRBJ1-2	TRBD1	14
TGTGCCAGCAGCTTGCGGAGATTATATGGCTACACCTTC	CASSLRRLYGYTF	.	TRBV5-4	TRBJ1-2	.	13
TGTGCCAGTACCTATAGCGGGGGTACCCAAGAGACCCAGTACTTC	CASTYSGGTQETQYF	.	TRBV19	TRBJ2-5	TRBD2	15
TGTGCCAGTAGTGCTCCGGGGACGAACACCGGGGAGCTGTTTTTT	CASSAPGTNTGELFF	.	TRBV19	TRBJ2-2	.	15
TGTGCCAGTAGTATAGCCAGCACCGGGGAGCTGTTTTTT	CASSIASTGELFF	.	TRBV19	TRBJ2-2	.	13
TGTGCCAGCAGCTTAGGACTAGCGGGAGGTACAGATACGCAGTATTTT	CASSLGLAGGTDTQYF	.	TRBV7-2	TRBJ2-3	TRBD2	16
TGTGCCAGTAGGGACAGGGACACAACTAATGAAAAACTGTTTTTT	CASRDRDTTNEKLFF	.	TRBV19	TRBJ1-4	TRBD1	15
TGTGCCAGCAAGACAGGTTCGGCTGAAGCTTTCTTT	CASKTGSAEAFF	.	TRBV6-6	TRBJ1-1	.	12
TGCGCCAGCAGCCAGGAGTGGGGGGGGGCGGACACTGAAGCTTTCTTT	CASSQEWGGADTEAFF	.	TRBV4-3	TRBJ1-1	.	16
TGTGCCACCAGCAGAGACGGGACAGGGGGTTCAGAGACCCAGTACTTC	CATSRDGTGGSETQYF	.	TRBV15	TRBJ2-5	TRBD1	16
TGTGCCAGCAGTGAATCGACAGGGGTTCAGCCCCAGCATTTT	CASSESTGVQPQHF	.	TRBV25-1	TRBJ1-5	TRBD1	14
TGTGCCTCTAGGAGGGGCCCAGATACGCAGTATTTT	CASRRGPDTQYF	.	TRBV19	TRBJ2-3	.	12
TGTGCCAGCAGATATAGGGGGGGTAACGAGCAGTACTTC	CASRYRGGNEQYF	.	TRBV27	TRBJ2-7	.	13
TGTGCCAGCAGCTTATCCTCCAGGGGTGGGTCAGATACGCAGTATTTT	CASSLSSRGGSDTQYF	.	TRBV7-9	TRBJ2-3	.	16
TGCGCCAGCAGCCAATCAAAGAACACTGAAGCTTTCTTT	CASSQSKNTEAFF	.	TRBV4-3	TRBJ1-1	.	13
TGTGCCAGCACCCCTGCGGGGGGCACAAAGTTAAAAGACTATGGCTACACCTTC	CASTPAGGTKLKDYGYTF	.	TRBV27	TRBJ1-2	.	18
TGTGCCAGCAGCCCGACTAGCGGGGGGGAAGAGACCCAGTACTTC	CASSPTSGGEETQYF	.	TRBV7-7	TRBJ2-5	TRBD2	15
TGTGCCAGCAGTGTAACTAGCGCCTCCTACGAGCAGTACTTC	CASSVTSASYEQYF	few	TRBV6-1	TRBJ2-7	TRBD2	14
TGTGCCACCAGCATCCTGTTTGAAAAACTGTTTTTT	CATSILFEKLFF	.	TRBV15	TRBJ1-4	.	12
TGCAGCGCCCGGGACAGGGGCCACGAGCAGTACTTC	CSARDRGHEQYF	.	TRBV29-1	TRBJ2-7	TRBD1	12
TGCGCCAGCAGTCCCCCGGGACAGGGAGGCCACTACGAGCAGTACTTC	CASSPPGQGGHYEQYF	.	TRBV23-1	TRBJ2-7	TRBD1	16
TGTGCCAGCAGTTATCAGGGGGGTGCTGGAAACACCATATATTTT	CASSYQGGAGNTIYF	.	TRBV6-5	TRBJ1-3	TRBD1	15
TGCGCCAGCAGCTCCATCCCAGGGGCCACTGAAGCTTTCTTT	CASSSIPGATEAFF	.	TRBV5-1	TRBJ1-1	.	14
TGCGCCAGCAAGGACAGGGCGGACACTGAAGCTTTCTTT	CASKDRADTEAFF	.	TRBV10-2	TRBJ1-1	TRBD1	13
TGTGCCAGCAGTAAACAGGGGGATAATTCACCCCTCCACTTT	CASSKQGDNSPLHF	.	TRBV6-1	TRBJ1-6	TRBD1	14
TGTGCCAGCAGCCTGGGGGTAGGCGGGGGCACTGAAGCTTTCTTT	CASSLGVGGGTEAFF	.	TRBV5-6	TRBJ1-1	.	15
TGTGCCAGCAAGGGGGCGGGGGAGACCCAGTACTTC	CASKGAGETQYF	.	TRBV5-4	TRBJ2-5	.	12
TGTGCCAGCAGCACCGGACTAGCGGAGATGACCCAGTACTTC	CASSTGLAEMTQYF	.	TRBV5-5	TRBJ2-5	TRBD2	14
TGTGCCTGGAGTCTACAGGGGGCCTATCAGCCCCAGCATTTT	CAWSLQGAYQPQHF	.	TRBV30	TRBJ1-5	TRBD1	14
TGCGCCAGCAGCTTGGCCTCTACTGGGGCCAACGTCCTGACTTTC	CASSLASTGANVLTF	.	TRBV5-1	TRBJ2-6	.	15
TGCGCCAGCAGCTCTGGACAGTCAGGAGAGCAGTTCTTC	CASSSGQSGEQFF	.	TRBV5-1	TRBJ2-1	.	13
TGTGCCAGTAGTCCCCGCGTAGCCTACGAGCAGTACTTC	CASSPRVAYEQYF	.	TRBV19	TRBJ2-7	.	13
TGTGCCAGCAGCGTTGACAGGGCGGAGTGGGAAAAACTGTTTTTT	CASSVDRAEWEKLFF	.	TRBV7-9	TRBJ1-4	TRBD1	15
TGTGCCAGCAGTTTCCCGGGACTAGCGGACGAGGGCGAGCAGTACTTC	CASSFPGLADEGEQYF	.	TRBV6-5	TRBJ2-7	TRBD2	16
TGCGCCAGCAGCCAAGAACGGACAGGCCCTGAAGCTTTCTTT	CASSQERTGPEAFF	.	TRBV4-3	TRBJ1-1	TRBD1	14
TGTGCCAGCAGTTACAGAGCGGTAGAGACCCAGTACTTC	CASSYRAVETQYF	.	TRBV6-6	TRBJ2-5	.	13
TGTGCCAGCAGCGCCCAGGGTCGAGGTGAGCAGTTCTTC	CASSAQGRGEQFF	.	TRBV5-6	TRBJ2-1	.	13
TGTGCCAGCAGCTTAGAAAGCGGGCCGAACCCCTACGAGCAGTACTTC	CASSLESGPNPYEQYF	medium-sized	TRBV7-9	TRBJ2-7	.	16
TGTGCCAGTAGTAGTTACTCGAACACCGGGGAGCTGTTTTTT	CASSSYSNTGELFF	.	TRBV19	TRBJ2-2	.	14
TGTGCCAGCAGTTACGACCAGGCCAGGGGACCCCTCCACTTT	CASSYDQARGPLHF	.	TRBV6-5	TRBJ1-6	.	14
TGTGCCAGCAGCGCCCAACTCTCTAGCGGGGGGTCAGCAGGTACGCAGTATTTT	CASSAQLSSGGSAGTQYF	.	TRBV9	TRBJ2-3	TRBD2	18
TGCGCCAGCAGCCAGGGACAGGGGGCGGCGAATTCACCCCTCCACTTT	CASSQGQGAANSPLHF	.	TRBV4-1	TRBJ1-6	TRBD1	16
TGTGCCATCAGTGAGTCGGCGTACCGGGACAGGAGGTCTGTGGGGCGCGGCGAGCAGTACTTC	CAISESAYRDRRSVGRGEQYF	.	TRBV10-3	TRBJ2-7	TRBD1	21
TGTGCCAGCAGCGCAGGACAGCTGAGGGAGACCCAGTACTTC	CASSAGQLRETQYF	.	TRBV7-9	TRBJ2-5	.	14
TGCGCCAGCAGCCAAGATTGGCGAGACAGGCCGGACAATGAGCAGTTCTTC	CASSQDWRDRPDNEQFF	once	TRBV4-3	TRBJ2-1	.	17
TGTGCCAGCAGCGCGGGACAGGGTGGGAATCAGCCCCAGCATTTT	CASSAGQGGNQPQHF	.	TRBV7-9	TRBJ1-5	TRBD1	15